The subject of this entry is one T cell receptor (beta chain). Germline assignment: CDR1 MNHEY and CDR2 SVGAGI. The CDR3 loop spans 14 amino acids. Trimming stripped 8 bases from V and 6 bases from J, with 14 bases between. These data come from a study of cytomegalovirus exposure and HLA in healthy donors. Use of 60 Vbeta and 13 Jbeta primers characterized the PCR. The method was immunoSEQ multiplex PCR; TCRdb's version includes in-frame clones alone and lacks a portion of them. The sample consists of approximately 72,000 clones, around 76% of them appearing once. The specimen was PBMCs. The clonotype was recovered from a male donor in good health and CMV-seropositive. The J gene is TRBJ1-6, the V gene TRBV6-5, with TRBD1 as a possible D gene (5 bases). The CDR3 DNA sequence: TGTGCCAGCTGGAAAGGGGCTGGTAATTCACCCCTCCACTTT. Its translation: CASWKGAGNSPLHF.